This is a list of T cell receptor beta chains from one sample in a study of blood T cell repertoires in COVID-19. Generated by immunoSEQ multiplex PCR, the TCRdb table keeps only in-frame clones and is missing some. This table has 150,000 or so clones, over 75% appearing once. The sequenced sample consisted of peripheral blood. The receptor source for this set is a man aged 70-80 years who had recovered from COVID-19. CDR3s include the opening cysteine and the closing phenylalanine or tryptophan. D genes are given only for firm matches. For some rows the clone size is stated as once, few or many, or as a class when expanded; others skip it.

clone_size j_call d_call v_call cdr3_aa cdr3_nt
NA TRBJ2-2 TRBD2 TRBV20-1 CSASLLAGATGELFF TGCAGTGCTAGTCTACTAGCGGGAGCCACCGGGGAGCTGTTTTTT
once TRBJ1-3 NA TRBV2 CASSESWAAGNTIYF TGTGCCAGCAGTGAAAGTTGGGCTGCTGGAAACACCATATATTTT
once TRBJ1-5 NA TRBV28 CASISPGRGGHQPQHF TGTGCCAGCATCTCCCCCGGCAGGGGAGGGCATCAGCCCCAGCATTTT
NA TRBJ2-1 NA TRBV12-2 CASRTRAGPPDRYNEQFF TGTGCAAGTCGCACCAGAGCGGGACCCCCGGATCGATACAATGAGCAGTTCTTC
NA TRBJ2-1 NA TRBV11-2 CASSVVGSGSYNEQFF TGTGCCAGCAGCGTCGTAGGTAGCGGCTCCTACAATGAGCAGTTCTTC
NA TRBJ2-7 TRBD1 TRBV6-4 CASRRQGIEQYF TGTGCCAGCAGGAGACAGGGTATCGAGCAGTACTTC
NA TRBJ2-7 TRBD1 TRBV5-1 CASSSGQGAYEQYF TGCGCCAGCAGCTCCGGACAGGGGGCCTACGAGCAGTACTTC
once TRBJ2-1 NA TRBV2 CASSETVTYNEQFF TGTGCCAGCAGTGAGACAGTTACCTACAATGAGCAGTTCTTC
NA TRBJ2-2 TRBD1 TRBV10-2 CASIGDTGDRTGELFF TGCGCCAGCATCGGTGATACAGGGGATAGAACCGGGGAGCTGTTTTTT
NA TRBJ2-1 NA TRBV11-2 CASSLGSYGKGSYNEQFF TGTGCCAGCAGCTTAGGCTCGTACGGGAAGGGCTCCTACAATGAGCAGTTCTTC
NA TRBJ2-2 TRBD1 TRBV5-1 CASNNAQGAVGELFF TGCGCCAGCAACAACGCCCAGGGGGCTGTCGGGGAGCTGTTTTTT